This T cell receptor (beta chain) was captured by sequencing in a study of chemoradiotherapy in HPV16-positive cancers. Remarks on this clone: Antigen unknown.

Clones were read by immunoSEQ multiplex PCR, and TCRdb kept only the in-frame ones, dropping some. The data contain 30,000 to 35,000 clones, just under 80% of them singletons. Repertoires were sampled repeatedly during chemoradiotherapy. Study-level findings and limits: Candidate HPV-specific clones and E7-related TCR motifs grew in tumor during treatment. In HPV16-positive patients, HPV-responsive T-cell expansion tracked better recurrence-free survival. The functional HPV-specific definition rests on just a couple of HPV16-positive patients.

This receptor was identified in a human donor with HPV-associated anogenital cancer. This specimen was blood, taken from a patient who underwent chemoradiotherapy.

CDR3 region: CASSDQLNTEAFF. The DNA of the CDR3 is TGTGCCAGCAGTGATCAGTTGAACACTGAAGCTTTCTTT. The V gene is TRBV2, the J gene TRBJ1-1; the D is unclear. CDR3 length equals 13 residues. Germline assignment: CDR1 SNHLY and CDR2 FYNNEI. Trimming took 3 bases from V and 0 from J, leaving 5 bases between them.